This T cell receptor delta chain comes out of a study of gamma-delta chains in newborns, infants, children. Study-level background: Polyclonal expansion of innate γδ T cells after birth follows microbial exposure.

Germline CDR1 is TSWWSYY and CDR2 is QGS. The CDR3 spans 14 residues. V lost 2 bases, J lost 4 bases, and 11 bases lay in between. As to this clone: This is likely an artifact of a read error, given a far larger clone one base away.

TCRdb used CATT to re-call clones from the reads. This sample has some 3,100 delta-chain clones, with 51% found just once. This clonotype was obtained from a child who received the measles vaccine. This sequence joins TRDV1 and TRDJ1; D perhaps matches TRDD3 (6 bases). Sequenced: blood. CDR3 protein: CALGEKGIRDKLIF. The CDR3 DNA follows: TGTGCTCTTGGGGAAAAGGGGATTCGCGATAAACTCATCTTT.